This T cell receptor beta chain was captured in a study of blood T cell repertoires in COVID-19. Turning to the study itself: There were acute and convalescent COVID-19 samples, and they came from the United States, Italy and Spain. T cells, B-cell-depleted T cells, or PBMCs provided the cDNA or gDNA that served as material.

In the original analysis: Researchers report that nucleated cell counts were estimated from reference gene primer amplification. Sequencing used immunoSEQ multiplex PCR; TCRdb keeps in-frame clones, though not all of them. V and J calls plus clone size are reproduced from that table; the DNA served to infer D and trimming. The repertoire includes more than 300,000 clones, 89% of them detected once, and 5% to 7% sits in the top ten. Trimming took 7 bases from V and 0 from J, leaving 18 bases between them. The germline gives CDR1 MGHDK, CDR2 SYGVNS. The CDR3 is made up of 17 amino acids. The specimen was peripheral blood. This sequence was found in a man aged 18-30 years who had recovered from COVID-19. This rearrangement joins TRBV25-1 to TRBJ1-4; D perhaps matches TRBD1 (5 bases). The CDR3 DNA reads TGTGCCAGCATCCGGACAATCCCCTTTGCAACTAATGAAAAACTGTTTTTT. Its translation is CASIRTIPFATNEKLFF.